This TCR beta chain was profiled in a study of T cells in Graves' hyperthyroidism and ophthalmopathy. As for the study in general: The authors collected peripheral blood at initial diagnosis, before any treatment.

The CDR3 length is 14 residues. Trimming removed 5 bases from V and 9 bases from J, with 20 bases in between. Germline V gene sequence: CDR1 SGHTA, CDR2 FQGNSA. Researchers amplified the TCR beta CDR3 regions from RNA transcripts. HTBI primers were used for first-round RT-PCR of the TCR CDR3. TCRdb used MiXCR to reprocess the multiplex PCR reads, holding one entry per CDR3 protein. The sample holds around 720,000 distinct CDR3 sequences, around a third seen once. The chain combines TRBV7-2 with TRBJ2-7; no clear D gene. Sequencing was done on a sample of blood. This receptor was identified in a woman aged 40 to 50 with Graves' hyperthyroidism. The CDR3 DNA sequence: TGTGCCAGCAGCCGAGCATCGAAACCGGGCGGGCAGTACTTC. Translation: CASSRASKPGGQYF.